This T cell receptor beta chain was sequenced during a study of T cells after posttransplantation cyclophosphamide. Study conclusions and caveats: Later blood repertoires were often dominated by clones from the donor CD8+ memory compartment. After PTCy, TRB diversity resembled that of CNI/methotrexate controls.

Generated by immunoSEQ multiplex PCR, the TCRdb table keeps only in-frame clones and is missing some. Observed in the sample are tens of thousands of clones, none of them singletons. Germline-derived CDR1 and CDR2 are SGHNT and YYREEE (reference sequence). The CDR3 runs 11 residues. This clone was recorded many times. Its antigen remains unidentified. Germline and junction disagree at one end, which may indicate a read error. Sequenced sample: PBMCs. This receptor was obtained from a woman aged 55-70 years in good health, CMV-negative, and a related stem cell transplant donor. This chain uses TRBV5-4 with TRBJ2-5; D not certain. CDR3 residues: CASSSQESQYF. The CDR3 DNA reads as TGTGCCAGCAGCTCCCAAGAGTCCCAGTACTTC.